Below are 11 T cell receptor beta chains sequenced from a single sample in a study of blood T cells in healthy people across ages. The second PCR ran about 6 to 11 cycles with a sample-barcoded 5' primer and J-beta primers. One entry per CDR3 protein results from TCRdb running MiXCR on the 5' RACE reads. This repertoire shows roughly 1.7 million distinct CDR3 sequences, about 31% found once; its top ten account for around 10%. Material for sequencing was blood. The receptors were gathered from a woman in her 30s in good health.

V gene TRBV27 combines with J gene TRBJ2-1, with D possibly matching TRBD2 (6 bases). Trimming took off 6 bases at V and 4 bases at J, with 16 bases between the two ends. CDR3 size: 15 residues. The germline V gene has CDR1 MNHEY and CDR2 SMNVEV (reference sequence). The chain's CDR3 is CASRTGTRSYNEQFF. The CDR3 nucleotides read TGTGCCAGCAGAACCGGGACTCGGTCTTACAATGAGCAGTTCTTC.

This clonotype was detected a few times. This sequence joins TRBV29-1 and TRBJ2-1; 12 positions match TRBD2. Unmatched junction bases numbered 13, after V lost 7 bases and J lost 0 bases. The V gene's germline CDR1 is SQVTM and CDR2 ANQGSEA. This CDR3 comprises 18 residues. In DNA, the CDR3 is TGCAGCGCCACTAGCGGGGGGCTGACCCTCAGCTCCTACAATGAGCAGTTCTTC. Amino acid sequence: CSATSGGLTLSSYNEQFF.

Note on this clonotype: Relative to the germline gene, one junction end is altered; a read error may explain this. The rearrangement links TRBV29-1 to TRBJ2-1, with D possibly being TRBD2 (6 bases). CDR1 is SQVTM and CDR2 is ANQGSEA in the germline V gene. This CDR3 contains 16 residues. The CDR3 region has the DNA TGCGGCGTTGAAGGGGTACGGGAGCCCTCCTACAATGAGCAGTTCTTC. It encodes CGVEGVREPSYNEQFF.

This clonotype was recorded a few times. The chain joins TRBV27 to TRBJ2-1; D is possibly TRBD2 (7 bases). Trimming left V 10 bases short and J 5 bases short, with 15 bases between. Per the germline V gene, CDR1 is MNHEY and CDR2 is SMNVEV (reference sequence). This CDR3 comprises 13 residues. For the CDR3, the DNA is TGTGCCACCAAATGGGGGGGCGACAATGAGCAGTTCTTC. Translating gives CATKWGGDNEQFF.

This clonotype has a count of ten or more. The J gene is TRBJ2-1, the V gene TRBV7-2; D is uncertain. Germline values: CDR1 SGHTA, CDR2 FQGNSA. The CDR3 sequence is 14 residues long. The V and J ends lost 5 bases and 1 base respectively, with 9 bases between them. The CDR3 reads CASSPAASYNEQFF. CDR3 bases: TGTGCCAGCAGCCCCGCGGCATCCTACAATGAGCAGTTCTTC.

V is TRBV5-6 and J is TRBJ2-1; 7 bases fit TRBD2. CDR3 length: 15 residues. The germline gives CDR1 SGHDT, CDR2 YYEEEE. The V segment lost 0 bases and the J segment 7 bases; nucleotides outside the gene matches: 7. CDR3 DNA sequence: TGTGCCAGCAGCTTGGCTCGGGAGGCTGGGAATGAGCAGTTCTTC. Its translation: CASSLAREAGNEQFF.

The chain links TRBV9 to TRBJ1-2; no clear D gene. Per the germline V gene, CDR1 is SGDLS and CDR2 is YYNGEE. This CDR3 comprises 12 residues. The V end lost 3 bases, the J end lost 6 bases, and 9 bases lay between the germline ends. This CDR3 is CASSAWTDGYTF. CDR3 coding DNA: TGTGCCAGCAGCGCGTGGACGGATGGCTACACCTTC. The full variable domain, in which reference TRBV9 and TRBJ1-2 provide the parts outside the CDR3, is DSGVTQTPKHLITATGQRVTLRCSPRSGDLSVYWYQQSLDQGLQFLIQYYNGEERAKGNILERFSAQQFPDLHSELNLSSLELGDSALYFCASSAWTDGYTFGSGTRLTVV.

This clonotype has a handful of counts. This sequence joins TRBV14 and TRBJ2-1, with TRBD2 matching 13 bases. The J call may be in error: the DNA end matches TRBJ2-7 better. The CDR3 loop spans 20 amino acids. Germline CDR1 SGHDN, CDR2 FVKESK. CDR3 sequence reads: CASSHPGTSGVLSSYNEQYF. The CDR3 DNA reads TGTGCCAGCAGCCATCCCGGGACTAGCGGGGTATTAAGCTCCTACAATGAGCAGTACTTC.

The sample holds a few counts of this clonotype. The chain couples TRBV5-1 to TRBJ2-2; D is ambiguous. This CDR3 contains 17 residues. Germline V gene lookup returns CDR1 SGHRS and CDR2 YFSETQ. V was cut by 0 bases and J by 2 bases, with 14 bases left in between. The CDR3 DNA reads TGCGCCAGCAGCTTGGCACATTGGCAGGATAACACCGGGGAGCTGTTTTTT. This codes for CASSLAHWQDNTGELFF.

In its sample, this clonotype was seen a few times. The V and J genes are TRBV27 and TRBJ1-1; D is uncertain. V was trimmed by 2 bases and J by 7 bases, leaving 14 bases between them. This CDR3 is 14 amino acids long. Germline V gene data show CDR1 as MNHEY and CDR2 as SMNVEV (reference sequence). The CDR3 DNA follows: TGTGCCAGCAGTTTAACTGAAGGTTACGGTGAAGCTTTCTTT. Translation: CASSLTEGYGEAFF.

The chain employs TRBV3-1 and TRBJ2-3; D may be TRBD2 (5 bases). Germline V gives CDR1 LGHDT, CDR2 YNNKEL (reference sequence). Trimming took 0 bases from V and 4 from J, leaving 17 bases between them. The CDR3 spans 17 residues. Here the CDR3 reads CASSQEGRASEADTQYF. DNA for the CDR3: TGTGCCAGCAGCCAAGAAGGGCGGGCCTCCGAAGCAGATACGCAGTATTTT.